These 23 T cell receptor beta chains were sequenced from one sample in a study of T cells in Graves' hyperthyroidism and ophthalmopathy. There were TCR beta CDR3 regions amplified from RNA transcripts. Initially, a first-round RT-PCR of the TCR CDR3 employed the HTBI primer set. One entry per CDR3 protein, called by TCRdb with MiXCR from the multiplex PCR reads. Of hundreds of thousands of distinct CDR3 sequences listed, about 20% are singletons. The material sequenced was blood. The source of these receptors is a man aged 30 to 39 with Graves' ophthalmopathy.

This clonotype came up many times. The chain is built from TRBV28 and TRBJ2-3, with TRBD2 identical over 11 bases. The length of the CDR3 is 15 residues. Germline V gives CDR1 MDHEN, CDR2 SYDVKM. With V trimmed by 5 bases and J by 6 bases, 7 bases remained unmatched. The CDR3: CASSVLAGGGDTQYF. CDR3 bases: TGTGCCAGCAGTGTCCTAGCGGGAGGCGGGGATACGCAGTATTTT. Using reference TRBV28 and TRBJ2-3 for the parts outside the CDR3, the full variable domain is DVKVTQSSRYLVKRTGEKVFLECVQDMDHENMFWYRQDPGLGLRLIYFSYDVKMKEKGDIPEGYSVSREKKERFSLILESASTNQTSMYLCASSVLAGGGDTQYFGPGTRLTVL.

CDR3 in amino acids: CASSSTGTVNEKLFF. The CDR3 nucleotides read TGTGCCAGCAGTTCGACCGGGACCGTTAATGAAAAACTGTTTTTT. V and J are TRBV28 and TRBJ1-4; TRBD1 might be the D (5 bases). The CDR3 loop spans 15 amino acids. Germline V gene sequence: CDR1 MDHEN, CDR2 SYDVKM. Trimming cost V 4 bases and J 4 bases, with 13 bases left between them.

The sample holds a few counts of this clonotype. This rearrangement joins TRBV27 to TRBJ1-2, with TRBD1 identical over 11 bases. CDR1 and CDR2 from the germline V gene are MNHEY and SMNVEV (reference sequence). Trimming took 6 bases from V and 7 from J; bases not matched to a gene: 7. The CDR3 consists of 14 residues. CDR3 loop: CASSPGTGGGGYTF. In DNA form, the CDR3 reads TGTGCCAGCAGCCCCGGGACAGGGGGAGGTGGCTACACCTTC.

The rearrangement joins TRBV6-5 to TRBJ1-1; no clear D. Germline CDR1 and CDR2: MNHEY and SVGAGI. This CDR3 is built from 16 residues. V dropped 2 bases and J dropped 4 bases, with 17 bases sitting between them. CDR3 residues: CASSYPQNSWGTEAFF. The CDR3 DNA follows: TGTGCCAGCAGTTACCCCCAAAACAGCTGGGGCACTGAAGCTTTCTTT.

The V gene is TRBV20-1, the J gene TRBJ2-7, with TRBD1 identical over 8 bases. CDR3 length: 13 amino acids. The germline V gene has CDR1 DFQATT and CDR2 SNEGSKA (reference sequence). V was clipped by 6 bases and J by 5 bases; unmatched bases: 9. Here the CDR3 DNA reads TGCAGTGCCAGGCCCCCAGGGGGCCACGAGCAGTACTTC. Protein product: CSARPPGGHEQYF.

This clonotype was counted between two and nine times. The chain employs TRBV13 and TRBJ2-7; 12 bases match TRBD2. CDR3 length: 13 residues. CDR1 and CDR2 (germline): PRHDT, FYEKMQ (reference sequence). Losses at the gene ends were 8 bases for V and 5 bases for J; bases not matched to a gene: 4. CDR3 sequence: CASLLAGGNEQYF. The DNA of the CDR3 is TGTGCCAGCTTACTAGCGGGAGGTAACGAGCAGTACTTC.

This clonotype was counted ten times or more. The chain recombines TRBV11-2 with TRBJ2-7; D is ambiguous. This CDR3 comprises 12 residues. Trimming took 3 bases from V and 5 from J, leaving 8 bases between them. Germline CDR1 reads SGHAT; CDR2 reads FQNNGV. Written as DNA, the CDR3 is TGTGCCAGCAGCTTGAACAGCCACGAGCAGTACTTC. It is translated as CASSLNSHEQYF.

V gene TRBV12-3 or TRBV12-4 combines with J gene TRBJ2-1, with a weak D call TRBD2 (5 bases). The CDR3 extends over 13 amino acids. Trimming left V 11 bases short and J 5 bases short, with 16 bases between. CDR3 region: CASYEGVNNEQFF. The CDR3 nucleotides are TGTGCCTCCTATGAGGGAGTCAACAATGAGCAGTTCTTC.

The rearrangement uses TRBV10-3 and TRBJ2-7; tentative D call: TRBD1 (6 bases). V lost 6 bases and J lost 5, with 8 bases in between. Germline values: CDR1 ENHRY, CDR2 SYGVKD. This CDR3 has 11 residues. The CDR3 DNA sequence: TGTGCCATCAGGGGGACAAACGAGCAGTACTTC. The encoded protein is CAIRGTNEQYF.

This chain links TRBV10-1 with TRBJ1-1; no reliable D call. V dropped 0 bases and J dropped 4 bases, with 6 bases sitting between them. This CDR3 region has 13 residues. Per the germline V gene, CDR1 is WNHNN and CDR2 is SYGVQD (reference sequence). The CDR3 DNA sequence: TGCGCCAGCAGTGAGTCGGAAAGCACTGAAGCTTTCTTT. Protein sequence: CASSESESTEAFF.

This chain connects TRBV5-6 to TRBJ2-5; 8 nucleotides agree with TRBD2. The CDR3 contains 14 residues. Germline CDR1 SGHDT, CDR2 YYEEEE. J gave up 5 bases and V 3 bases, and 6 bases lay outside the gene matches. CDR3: CASSYGGDWETQYF. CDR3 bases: TGTGCCAGCAGCTACGGGGGGGACTGGGAGACCCAGTACTTC.

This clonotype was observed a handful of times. The CDR3: CASSLLVAAQNYGYTF. The DNA for the CDR3 is TGCGCCAGCAGCTTGTTGGTCGCGGCACAGAACTATGGCTACACCTTC. The chain couples TRBV5-1 to TRBJ1-2; no firm D call. This CDR3 is built from 16 residues. Germline CDR1 is SGHRS and CDR2 is YFSETQ. Trimming left V 1 base short and J 2 bases short, with 15 bases between.

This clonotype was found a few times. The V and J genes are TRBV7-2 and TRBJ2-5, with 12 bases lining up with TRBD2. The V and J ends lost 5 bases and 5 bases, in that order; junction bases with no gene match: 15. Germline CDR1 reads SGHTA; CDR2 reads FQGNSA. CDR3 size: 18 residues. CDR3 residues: CASSLRGSSGRVSETQYF. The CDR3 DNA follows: TGTGCCAGCAGCCTGCGGGGGTCTAGCGGGAGGGTTAGCGAGACCCAGTACTTC.

This CDR3 is CASSANEGSNQPQHF. For the CDR3, the DNA is TGTGCCAGCAGCGCCAACGAGGGTAGCAATCAGCCCCAGCATTTT. V usage is TRBV7-2 and J usage is TRBJ1-5, with no clear D. The CDR3 runs 15 residues. CDR1 is SGHTA, CDR2 FQGNSA, per germline. Trimming shortened V by 5 bases and J by 0 bases, and 11 bases separated the two germline ends.

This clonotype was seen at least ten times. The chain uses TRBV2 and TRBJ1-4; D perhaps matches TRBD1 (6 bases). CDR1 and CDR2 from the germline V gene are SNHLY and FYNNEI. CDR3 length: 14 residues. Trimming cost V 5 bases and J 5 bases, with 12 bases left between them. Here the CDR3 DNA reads TGTGCCAGCAGTTGGGGGGACACCAATGAAAAACTGTTTTTT. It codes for CASSWGDTNEKLFF.

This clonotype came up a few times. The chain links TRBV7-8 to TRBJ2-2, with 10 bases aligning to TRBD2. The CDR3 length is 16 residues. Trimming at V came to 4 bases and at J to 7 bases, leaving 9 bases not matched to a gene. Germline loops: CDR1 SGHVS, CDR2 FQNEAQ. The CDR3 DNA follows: TGTGCCAGCAGCTCCGCTCTAGCGGGAGTGGACGGGGAGCTGTTTTTT. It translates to CASSSALAGVDGELFF.

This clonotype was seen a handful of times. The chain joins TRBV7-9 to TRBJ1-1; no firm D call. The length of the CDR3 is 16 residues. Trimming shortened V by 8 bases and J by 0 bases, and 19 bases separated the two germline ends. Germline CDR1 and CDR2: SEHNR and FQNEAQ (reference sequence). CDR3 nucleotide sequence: TGTGCCAGCCGACCGATCGAGGGCACGATGAACACTGAAGCTTTCTTT. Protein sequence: CASRPIEGTMNTEAFF.

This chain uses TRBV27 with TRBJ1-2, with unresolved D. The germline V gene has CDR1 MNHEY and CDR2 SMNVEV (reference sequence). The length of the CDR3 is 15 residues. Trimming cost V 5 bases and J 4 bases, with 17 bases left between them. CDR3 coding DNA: TGTGCCAGCAGTATGGACCGTAATAGTGGCTATGGCTACACCTTC. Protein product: CASSMDRNSGYGYTF.

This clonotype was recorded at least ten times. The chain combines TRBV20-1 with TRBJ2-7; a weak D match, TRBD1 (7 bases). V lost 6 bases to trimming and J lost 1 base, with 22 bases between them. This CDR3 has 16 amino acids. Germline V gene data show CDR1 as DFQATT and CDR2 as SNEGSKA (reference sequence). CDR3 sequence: CSARLGGQEGSYEQYF. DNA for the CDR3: TGCAGTGCCAGACTAGGAGGACAGGAGGGATCCTACGAGCAGTACTTC.

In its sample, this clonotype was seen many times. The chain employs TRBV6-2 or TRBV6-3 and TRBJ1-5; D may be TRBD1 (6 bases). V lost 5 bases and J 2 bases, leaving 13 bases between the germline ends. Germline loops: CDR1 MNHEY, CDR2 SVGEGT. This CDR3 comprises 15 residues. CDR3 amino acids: CASSPGEFGNQPQHF. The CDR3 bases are TGTGCCAGCAGTCCAGGGGAATTTGGCAATCAGCCCCAGCATTTT.

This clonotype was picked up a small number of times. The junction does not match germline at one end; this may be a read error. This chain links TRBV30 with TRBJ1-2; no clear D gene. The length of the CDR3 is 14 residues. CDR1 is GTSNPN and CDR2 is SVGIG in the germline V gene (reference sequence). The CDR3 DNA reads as TGTGCCCGGAGTGTAATCAGCCCGCAATATGGCTACACCTTC. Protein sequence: CARSVISPQYGYTF.

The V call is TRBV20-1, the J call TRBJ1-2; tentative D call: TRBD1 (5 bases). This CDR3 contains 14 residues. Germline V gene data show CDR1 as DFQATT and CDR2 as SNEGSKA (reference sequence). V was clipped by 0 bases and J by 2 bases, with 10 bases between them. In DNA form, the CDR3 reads TGCAGTGCTAGAGAAACAGGACGAAACTATGGCTACACCTTC. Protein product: CSARETGRNYGYTF.

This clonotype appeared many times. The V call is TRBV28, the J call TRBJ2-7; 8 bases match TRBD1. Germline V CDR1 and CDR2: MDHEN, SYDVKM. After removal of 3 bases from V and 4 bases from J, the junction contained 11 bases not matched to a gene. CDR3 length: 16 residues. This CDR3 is CASSLHRFRGQYEQYF. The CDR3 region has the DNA TGTGCCAGCAGTTTGCACCGATTCAGGGGGCAATACGAGCAGTACTTC.